These 2 T cell receptor beta chains came from one sample sequenced in a study of OX40 agonist ivuxolimab in advanced cancers. Sequencing used immunoSEQ multiplex PCR; TCRdb keeps in-frame clones, though not all of them. The repertoire holds 52,000 or so clones, with roughly 88% as singletons. This specimen was CD4+ or CD8+ T cells sorted from blood, taken in a trial of the OX40 agonist ivuxolimab. The receptors derive from an adult with an advanced solid tumor such as melanoma, head and neck, liver or kidney cancer.

The V gene is TRBV5-8, the J gene TRBJ1-3, with a weak D call TRBD1 (5 bases). The V end lost 6 bases, the J end lost 0 bases, and 10 bases lay between the germline ends. The CDR3 has 14 residues. Germline CDR1 and CDR2: SGHTS and YDEGEE. This CDR3 reads CASTRQSSGNTIYF. CDR3 sequence (DNA): TGTGCCAGCACCCGACAGAGCTCTGGAAACACCATATATTTT.

This clone appeared a single time. The CDR3 nucleotides read TGTGCCAGCAGTCGGGACAGGGTTGGCTACACCTTC. Its protein is CASSRDRVGYTF. The chain uses TRBV2 and TRBJ1-2, with TRBD1 matching 9 bases. V shed 5 bases, J shed 7 bases, and the junction held 2 bases outside the gene matches. The CDR3 contains 12 residues. CDR1 and CDR2 from the germline V gene are SNHLY and FYNNEI.